A selection of T cell receptor beta chains follows, all from one sample in a study of blood T cell repertoires in COVID-19. The protocol was immunoSEQ multiplex PCR, while the TCRdb copy is restricted to in-frame clones and leaves out a portion. Here the sample spans 80,000 to 100,000 clones, 70% to 90% being singletons. Sequenced sample: peripheral blood. These receptors all come from a man aged 65 to 79 with acute or convalescent COVID-19. Both conserved end residues are part of each CDR3. D genes are given only for firm matches. Some rows have no size entry. The others give once, few or many, or a class for an expanded clone.

D gene | clone size | CDR3 length | J gene | V gene | CDR3 protein | CDR3 DNA
TRBD1 | few | 13 | TRBJ2-7 | TRBV6-5 | CASSYQGENEQYF | TGTGCCAGCAGTTACCAGGGGGAAAACGAGCAGTACTTC
- | - | 12 | TRBJ1-2 | TRBV29-1 | CSVEASVYGYTF | TGCAGCGTTGAGGCCTCCGTCTATGGCTACACCTTC
- | - | 16 | TRBJ1-6 | TRBV5-4 | CASSLDGGRGGSPLHF | TGTGCCAGCAGCTTGGACGGAGGCAGAGGCGGTTCACCCCTCCACTTT
TRBD1 | - | 15 | TRBJ2-7 | TRBV19 | CASSPLRGGGDEQYF | TGTGCCAGTAGTCCTCTTAGAGGGGGCGGCGACGAGCAGTACTTC
TRBD1 | few | 16 | TRBJ1-5 | TRBV6-1 | CASSARQGNSNQPQHF | TGTGCCAGCAGTGCCAGACAGGGTAATAGCAATCAGCCCCAGCATTTT
TRBD1 | - | 17 | TRBJ1-1 | TRBV7-7 | CASSSIDRGRRLTEAFF | TGTGCCAGCAGCTCTATAGACAGGGGGCGACGGCTCACTGAAGCTTTCTTT
TRBD1 | - | 15 | TRBJ1-5 | TRBV4-1 | CASSQGDREDQPQHF | TGCGCCAGCAGCCAAGGGGACAGGGAGGATCAGCCCCAGCATTTT
- | - | 14 | TRBJ1-1 | TRBV3-1/TRBV3-2 | CASSEAGVETEAFF | TGTGCCAGCAGCGAAGCAGGCGTGGAAACTGAAGCTTTCTTT
TRBD1 | - | 14 | TRBJ1-2 | TRBV28 | CASSLTTGSQGYTF | TGTGCCAGCAGTTTGACGACAGGGTCTCAGGGCTACACCTTC
- | - | 12 | TRBJ1-2 | TRBV6-6 | CASSPGSYGYTF | TGTGCCAGCAGCCCCGGGTCGTATGGCTACACCTTC
TRBD2 | - | 16 | TRBJ2-7 | TRBV28 | CASRLTGTSGVYEQYF | TGTGCCAGCAGGCTAACAGGGACTAGCGGGGTATACGAGCAGTACTTC